This T cell receptor beta chain was sequenced in a study of identical twins. Study-level findings and limits: For zero-insertion analyses, partial confounding could come from invariant MAIT and iNKT cells. Whereas memory repertoires showed no such difference, abundant cord blood beta clonotypes carried fewer insertions. Without tracking the same donors, conclusions rested on cross-sectional statistical analysis.

To note about this clonotype: Its target is unknown.

Template switching added a universal primer binding site, and final cDNA carried unique molecular identifiers. Via MiXCR, TCRdb re-called the 5' RACE reads, giving one row per CDR3 protein. The sample has more than 1.5 million distinct CDR3 sequences, more than 30% seen once. Looked up from germline, CDR1 is SEHNR and CDR2 is FQNEAQ (reference sequence). Deletions cut 5 bases from V and 0 bases from J, with 15 bases between. There are 16 residues in the CDR3. The gene calls are TRBV7-9 and TRBJ2-3; the D gene is possibly TRBD2 (6 bases). The sequenced material came from cord blood. The receptor was isolated from a newborn girl in good health. As DNA, the CDR3 is TGTGCCAGCAGCACCTTACTAGCTCGAAGCACAGATACGCAGTATTTT. Translated: CASSTLLARSTDTQYF.